This T cell receptor beta chain was recorded in a study of T cells in pancreatic ductal adenocarcinoma. Study-level findings and limits: Enrichment of CD45RO+ effector over naive T cells in tumors may bias clonality. No significant tumor-blood clonality difference; means were about 0.11 and 0.072. Compared with tumor, blood showed more total productive templates and about 8.1-fold more clonotypes. The resected pancreatic cancer cohort was biased toward the minority with early-stage disease.

A note on this clone: Its antigen is unidentified.

Using immunoSEQ multiplex PCR, the repertoire was profiled, and TCRdb retains in-frame clones only, with some absent. The sample yields about 97,000 clones, roughly 96% seen once. Selected pancreatic ductal adenocarcinoma patients had undergone surgery without neoadjuvant therapy. From germline, CDR1 is SGHRS and CDR2 YFSETQ. V shed 5 bases, J shed 3 bases, and the junction held 4 bases outside the gene matches. The CDR3 is 15 amino acids. The J gene is TRBJ2-3, the V gene TRBV5-1; 12 nucleotides match TRBD2. The clonotype originates from a human donor with pancreatic ductal adenocarcinoma. Sequencing was performed on PBMCs. The CDR3 region has the DNA TGCGCCAGCAGGTCTACTAGCGGGAGGACAGATACGCAGTATTTT. This translates into CASRSTSGRTDTQYF.